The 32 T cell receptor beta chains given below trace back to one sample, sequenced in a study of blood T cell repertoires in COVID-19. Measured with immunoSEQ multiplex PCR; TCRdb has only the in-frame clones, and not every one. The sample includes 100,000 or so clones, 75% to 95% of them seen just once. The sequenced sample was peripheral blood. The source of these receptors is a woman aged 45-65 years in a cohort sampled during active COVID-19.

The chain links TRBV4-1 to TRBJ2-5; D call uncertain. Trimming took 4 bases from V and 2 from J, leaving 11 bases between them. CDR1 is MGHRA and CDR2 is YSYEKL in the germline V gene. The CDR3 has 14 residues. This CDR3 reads CASSPATDQETQYF. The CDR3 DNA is TGCGCCAGCAGCCCTGCTACAGATCAAGAGACCCAGTACTTC.

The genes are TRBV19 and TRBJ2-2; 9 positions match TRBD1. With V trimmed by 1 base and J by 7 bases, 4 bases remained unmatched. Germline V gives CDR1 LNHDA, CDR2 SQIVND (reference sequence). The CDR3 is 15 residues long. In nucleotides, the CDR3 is TGTGCCAGTAGTATAGGGGACAGGGTCATCGGGGAGCTGTTTTTT. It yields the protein CASSIGDRVIGELFF.

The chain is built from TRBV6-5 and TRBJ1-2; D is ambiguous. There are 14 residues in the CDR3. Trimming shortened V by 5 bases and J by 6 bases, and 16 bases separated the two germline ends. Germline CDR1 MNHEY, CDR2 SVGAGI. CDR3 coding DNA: TGTGCCAGCAGTCCCCGCTCTCACGGGGATGGCTACACCTTC. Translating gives CASSPRSHGDGYTF.

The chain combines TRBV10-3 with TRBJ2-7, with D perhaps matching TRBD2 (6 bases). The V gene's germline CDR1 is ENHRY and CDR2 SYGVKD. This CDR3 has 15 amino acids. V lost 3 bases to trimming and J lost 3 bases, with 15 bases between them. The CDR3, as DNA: TGTGCCATCAGTGACCGGGGGACCTCGGTCTACGAGCAGTACTTC. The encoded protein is CAISDRGTSVYEQYF.

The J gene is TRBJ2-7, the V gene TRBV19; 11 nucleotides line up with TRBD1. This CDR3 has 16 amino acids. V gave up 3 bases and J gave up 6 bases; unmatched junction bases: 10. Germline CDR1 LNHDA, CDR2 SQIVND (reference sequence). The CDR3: CASSITPGTGGLEQYF. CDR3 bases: TGTGCCAGTAGTATCACCCCCGGGACAGGGGGTCTCGAGCAGTACTTC.

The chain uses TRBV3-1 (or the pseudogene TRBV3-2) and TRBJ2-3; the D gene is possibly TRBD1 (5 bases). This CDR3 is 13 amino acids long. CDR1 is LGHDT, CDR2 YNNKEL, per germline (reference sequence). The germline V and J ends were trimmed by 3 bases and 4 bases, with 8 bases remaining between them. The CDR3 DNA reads TGTGCCAGCAGCCAGGGGCTCGCAGATACGCAGTATTTT. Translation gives CASSQGLADTQYF.

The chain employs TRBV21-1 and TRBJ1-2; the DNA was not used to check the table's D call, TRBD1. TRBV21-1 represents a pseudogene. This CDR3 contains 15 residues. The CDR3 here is CASSKFLDRVEGYTF. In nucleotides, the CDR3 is TGTGCCAGCAGCAAATTTCTTGACAGGGTGGAAGGCTACACCTTC.

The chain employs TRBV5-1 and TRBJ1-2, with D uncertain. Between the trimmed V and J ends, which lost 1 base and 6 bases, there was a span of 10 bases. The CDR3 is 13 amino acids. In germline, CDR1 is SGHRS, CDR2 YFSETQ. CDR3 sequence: CASSLIARHGYTF. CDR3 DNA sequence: TGCGCCAGCAGCTTGATCGCCAGGCATGGCTACACCTTC.

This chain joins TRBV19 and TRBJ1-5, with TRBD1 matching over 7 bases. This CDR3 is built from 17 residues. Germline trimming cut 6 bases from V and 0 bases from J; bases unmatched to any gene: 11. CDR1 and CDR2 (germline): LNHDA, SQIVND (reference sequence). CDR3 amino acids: CASRSIRDRVSNQPQHF. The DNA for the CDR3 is TGTGCCAGTAGATCGATCCGGGACAGAGTTAGCAATCAGCCCCAGCATTTT.

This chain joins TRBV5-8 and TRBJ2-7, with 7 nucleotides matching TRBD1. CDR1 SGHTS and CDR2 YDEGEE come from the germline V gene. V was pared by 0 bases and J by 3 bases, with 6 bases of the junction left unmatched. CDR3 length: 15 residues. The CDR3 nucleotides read TGTGCCAGCAGCTTGGGCATAGGGGGCGTCTACGAGCAGTACTTC. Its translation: CASSLGIGGVYEQYF.

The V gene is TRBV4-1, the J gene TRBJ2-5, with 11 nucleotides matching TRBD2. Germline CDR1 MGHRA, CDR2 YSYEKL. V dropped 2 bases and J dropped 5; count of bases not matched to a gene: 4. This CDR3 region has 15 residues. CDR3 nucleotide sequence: TGCGCCAGCAGCCAACCTAGCGGGGGGCAGGAGACCCAGTACTTC. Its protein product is CASSQPSGGQETQYF.

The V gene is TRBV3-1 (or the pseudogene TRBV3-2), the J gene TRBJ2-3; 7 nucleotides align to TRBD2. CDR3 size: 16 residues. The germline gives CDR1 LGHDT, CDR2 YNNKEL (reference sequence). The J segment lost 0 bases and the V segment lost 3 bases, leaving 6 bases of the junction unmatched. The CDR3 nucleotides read TGTGCCAGCAGCCAGCAACTAGCGCCTAGCACAGATACGCAGTATTTT. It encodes CASSQQLAPSTDTQYF.

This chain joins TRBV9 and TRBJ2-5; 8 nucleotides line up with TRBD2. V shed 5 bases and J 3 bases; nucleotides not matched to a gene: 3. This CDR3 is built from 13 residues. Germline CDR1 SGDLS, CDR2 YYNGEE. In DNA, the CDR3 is TGTGCCAGCAGACCACTAGCGGAAGAGACCCAGTACTTC. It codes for CASRPLAEETQYF.

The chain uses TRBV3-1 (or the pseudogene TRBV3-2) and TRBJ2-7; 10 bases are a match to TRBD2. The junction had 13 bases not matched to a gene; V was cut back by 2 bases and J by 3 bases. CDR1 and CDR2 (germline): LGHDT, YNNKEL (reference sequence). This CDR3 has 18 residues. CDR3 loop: CASSQLTNPGTSVYEQYF. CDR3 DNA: TGTGCCAGCAGCCAACTAACCAATCCCGGGACTAGCGTCTACGAGCAGTACTTC.

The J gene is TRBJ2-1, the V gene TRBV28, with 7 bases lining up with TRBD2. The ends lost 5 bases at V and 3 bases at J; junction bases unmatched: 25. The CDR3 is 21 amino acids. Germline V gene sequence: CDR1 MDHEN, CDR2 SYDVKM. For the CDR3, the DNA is TGTGCCAGCAGTACCACCACCCGGACTAGGGAGGACCGCTTTGTCTACAATGAGCAGTTCTTC. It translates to CASSTTTRTREDRFVYNEQFF.

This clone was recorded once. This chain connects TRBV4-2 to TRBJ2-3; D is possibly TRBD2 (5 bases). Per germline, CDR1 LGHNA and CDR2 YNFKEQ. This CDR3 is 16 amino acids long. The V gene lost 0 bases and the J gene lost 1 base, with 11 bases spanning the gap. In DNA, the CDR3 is TGTGCCAGCAGCCAAGAGAGCCGGACTGGCACAGATACGCAGTATTTT. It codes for CASSQESRTGTDTQYF.

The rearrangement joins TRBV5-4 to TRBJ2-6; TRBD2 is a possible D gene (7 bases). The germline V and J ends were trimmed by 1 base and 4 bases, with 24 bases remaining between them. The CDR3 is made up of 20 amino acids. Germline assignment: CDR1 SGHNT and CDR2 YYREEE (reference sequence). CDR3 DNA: TGTGCCAGCAGCTTGCCCTGGAAACGCGCGGGGGCGCTCGGGGCCAACGTCCTGACTTTC. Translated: CASSLPWKRAGALGANVLTF.

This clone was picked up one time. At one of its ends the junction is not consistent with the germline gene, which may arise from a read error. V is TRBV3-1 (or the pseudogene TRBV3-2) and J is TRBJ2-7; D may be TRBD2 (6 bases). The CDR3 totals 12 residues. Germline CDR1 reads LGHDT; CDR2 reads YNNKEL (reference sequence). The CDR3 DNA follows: TGTGCCAGCAGCCATGGCACGGGGCAGGGACTCTTC. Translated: CASSHGTGQGLF.

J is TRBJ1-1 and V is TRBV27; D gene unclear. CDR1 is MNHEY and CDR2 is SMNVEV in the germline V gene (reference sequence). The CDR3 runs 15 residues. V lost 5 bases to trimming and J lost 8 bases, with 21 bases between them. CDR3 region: CASSIADAQVGEAFF. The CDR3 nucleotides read TGTGCCAGCAGTATTGCCGACGCCCAAGTCGGGGAAGCTTTCTTT.

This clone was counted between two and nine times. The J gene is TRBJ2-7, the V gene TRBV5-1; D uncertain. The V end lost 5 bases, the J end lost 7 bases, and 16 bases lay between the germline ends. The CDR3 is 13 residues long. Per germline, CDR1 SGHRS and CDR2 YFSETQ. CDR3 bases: TGCGCCAGCAGACCCCGTGAAATCAGGGAGCAGTACTTC. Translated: CASRPREIREQYF.

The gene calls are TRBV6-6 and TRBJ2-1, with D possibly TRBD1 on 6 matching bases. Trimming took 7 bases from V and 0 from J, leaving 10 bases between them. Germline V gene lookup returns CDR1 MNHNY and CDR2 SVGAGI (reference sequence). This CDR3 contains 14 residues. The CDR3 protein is CASTGQTSYNEQFF. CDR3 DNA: TGTGCCAGCACAGGACAGACCTCCTACAATGAGCAGTTCTTC.

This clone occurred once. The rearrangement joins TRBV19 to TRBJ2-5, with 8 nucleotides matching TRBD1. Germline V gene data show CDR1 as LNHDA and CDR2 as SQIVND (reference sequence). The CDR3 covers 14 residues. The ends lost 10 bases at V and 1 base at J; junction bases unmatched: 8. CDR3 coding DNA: TGTGCCACCACAACGGGACAGGTCCAAGAGACCCAGTACTTC. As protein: CATTTGQVQETQYF.

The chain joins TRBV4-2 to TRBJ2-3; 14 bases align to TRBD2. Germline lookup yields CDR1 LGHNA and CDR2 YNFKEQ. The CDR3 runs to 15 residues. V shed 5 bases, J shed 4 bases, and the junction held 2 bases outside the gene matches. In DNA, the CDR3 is TGTGCCAGCAGCTTGACTAGCGGGAGGGCAGATACGCAGTATTTT. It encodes CASSLTSGRADTQYF.

CDR3 sequence: CASSRNWGQLYEQYF. The CDR3 nucleotides are TGTGCCAGCAGCCGAAACTGGGGCCAGCTGTACGAGCAGTACTTC. The chain has TRBV11-2 and TRBJ2-7; D perhaps matches TRBD1 (5 bases). Germline V lookup: CDR1 SGHAT, CDR2 FQNNGV. V shed 5 bases and J shed 4 bases, with 18 bases lying between them. This CDR3 spans 15 amino acids. Using reference TRBV11-2 and TRBJ2-7 for the parts outside the CDR3, the full variable domain is EAGVAQSPRYKIIEKRQSVAFWCNPISGHATLYWYQQILGQGPKLLIQFQNNGVVDDSQLPKDRFSAERLKGVDSTLKIQPAKLEDSAVYLCASSRNWGQLYEQYFGPGTRLTVT.

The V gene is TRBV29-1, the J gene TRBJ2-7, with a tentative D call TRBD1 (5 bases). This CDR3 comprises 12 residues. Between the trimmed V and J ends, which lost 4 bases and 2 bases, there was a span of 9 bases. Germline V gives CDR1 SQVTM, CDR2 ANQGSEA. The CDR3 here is CSVGQGTYEQYF. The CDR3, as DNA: TGCAGCGTTGGGCAGGGAACCTACGAGCAGTACTTC.

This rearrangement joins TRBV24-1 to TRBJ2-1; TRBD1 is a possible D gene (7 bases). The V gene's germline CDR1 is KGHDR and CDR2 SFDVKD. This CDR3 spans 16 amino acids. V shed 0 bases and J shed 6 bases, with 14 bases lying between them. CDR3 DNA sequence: TGTGCCACCAGTGATTTGCGGGGCGGGACAGTCAATGAGCAGTTCTTC. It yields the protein CATSDLRGGTVNEQFF.

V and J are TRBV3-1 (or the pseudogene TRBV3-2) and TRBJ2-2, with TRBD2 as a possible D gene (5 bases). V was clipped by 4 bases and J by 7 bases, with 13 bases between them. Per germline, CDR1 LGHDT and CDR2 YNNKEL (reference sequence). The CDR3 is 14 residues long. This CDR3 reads CASSRERGIGELFF. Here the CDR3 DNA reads TGTGCCAGCAGCCGAGAACGAGGGATCGGGGAGCTGTTTTTT.

As DNA, the CDR3 is TGTGCCAGTAGTATTGGCGGGGGAGATGGCTACACCTTC. It codes for CASSIGGGDGYTF. V usage is TRBV19 and J usage is TRBJ1-2; TRBD1 might be the D (5 bases). Germline CDR1 LNHDA, CDR2 SQIVND (reference sequence). The CDR3 has 13 residues. Trimming took 3 bases from V and 6 from J, leaving 11 bases between them.

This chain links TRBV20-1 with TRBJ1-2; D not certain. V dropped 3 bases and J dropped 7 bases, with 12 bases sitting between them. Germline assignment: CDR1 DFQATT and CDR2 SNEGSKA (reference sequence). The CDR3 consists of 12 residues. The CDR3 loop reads CSASIGDAGYTF. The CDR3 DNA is TGCAGTGCTAGTATCGGAGATGCTGGCTACACCTTC.

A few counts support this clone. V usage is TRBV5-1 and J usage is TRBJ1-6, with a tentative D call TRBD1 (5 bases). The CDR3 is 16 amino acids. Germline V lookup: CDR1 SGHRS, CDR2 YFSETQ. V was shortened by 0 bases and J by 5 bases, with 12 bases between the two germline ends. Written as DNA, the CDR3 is TGCGCCAGCAGCTTGGTGATGGGGGGAGATAATTCACCCCTCCACTTT. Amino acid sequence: CASSLVMGGDNSPLHF.

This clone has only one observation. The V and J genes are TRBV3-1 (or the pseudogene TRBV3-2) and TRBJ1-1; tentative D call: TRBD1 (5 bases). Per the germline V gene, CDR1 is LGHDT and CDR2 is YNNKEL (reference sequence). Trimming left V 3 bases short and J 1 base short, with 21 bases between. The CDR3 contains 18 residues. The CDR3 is CASSHSGGTGLRNTEAFF. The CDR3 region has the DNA TGTGCCAGCAGCCACTCCGGGGGGACGGGGTTACGGAACACTGAAGCTTTCTTT.

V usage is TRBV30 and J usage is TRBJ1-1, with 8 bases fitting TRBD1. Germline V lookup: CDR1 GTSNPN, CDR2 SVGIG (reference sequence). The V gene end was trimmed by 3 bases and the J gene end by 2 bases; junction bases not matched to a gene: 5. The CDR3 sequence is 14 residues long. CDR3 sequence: CAWRAGGQNTEAFF. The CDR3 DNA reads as TGTGCCTGGAGGGCAGGGGGCCAAAACACTGAAGCTTTCTTT. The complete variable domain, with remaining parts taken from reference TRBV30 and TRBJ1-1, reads SQTIHQWPATLVQPVGSPLSLECTVEGTSNPNLYWYRQAAGRGLQLLFYSVGIGQISSEVPQNLSASRPQDRQFILSSKKLLLSDSGFYLCAWRAGGQNTEAFFGQGTRLTVV.